The present T cell receptor beta chain was sequenced within a study of blood T cell repertoires in COVID-19. Data came from immunoSEQ multiplex PCR; TCRdb stores just in-frame clones and leaves some out. Of over 250,000 clones listed, approximately 91% were seen once; the top ten hold about 1%. This clone was detected a few times. CDR1 and CDR2 from the germline V gene are MRHNA and SNTAGT. The CDR3 runs to 14 residues. Germline trimming cut 8 bases from V and 0 bases from J; bases unmatched to any gene: 3. The rearrangement links TRBV6-4 to TRBJ2-2; 7 nucleotides match TRBD2. The TCR sequence derives from a woman younger than 45 who had recovered from COVID-19. Sequenced: PBMCs or T cells enriched from blood (not recorded which). The CDR3 coding sequence is TGTGCCAGCCAGACTAGCTCGAACACCGGGGAGCTGTTTTTT. Its protein product is CASQTSSNTGELFF.